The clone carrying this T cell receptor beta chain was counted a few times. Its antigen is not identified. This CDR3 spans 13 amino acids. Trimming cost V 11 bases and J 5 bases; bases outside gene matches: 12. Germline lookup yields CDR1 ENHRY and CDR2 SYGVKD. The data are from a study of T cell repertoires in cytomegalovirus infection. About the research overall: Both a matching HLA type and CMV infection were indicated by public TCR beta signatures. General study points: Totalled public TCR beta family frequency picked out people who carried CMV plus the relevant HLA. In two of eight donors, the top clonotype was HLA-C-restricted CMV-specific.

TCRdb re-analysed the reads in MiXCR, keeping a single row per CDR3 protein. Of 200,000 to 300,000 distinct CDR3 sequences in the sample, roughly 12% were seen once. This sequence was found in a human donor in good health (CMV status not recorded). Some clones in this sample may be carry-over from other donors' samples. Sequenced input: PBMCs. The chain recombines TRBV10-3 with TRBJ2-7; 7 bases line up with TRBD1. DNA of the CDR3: TGTGCCGCCGGTCTGACAGGGTCCCACGAGCAGTACTTC. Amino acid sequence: CAAGLTGSHEQYF.